This paragraph reports one TCR beta chain. How the authors handled the data: The assay estimated nucleated cells by amplifying reference gene primers. Some clones are missing from TCRdb's copy, which holds only in-frame ones; the method was immunoSEQ multiplex PCR. The V and J calls and clone size come from that table; D and trimming were worked out from the DNA. Of about 93,000 clones listed, 90% are singletons. The CDR3 runs 13 residues. V lost 1 base to trimming and J lost 6 bases, with 7 bases between them. Looked up from germline, CDR1 is LGHNA and CDR2 is YSLEER. This sample stems from a study of blood T cell repertoires in COVID-19. Study in general: Samples representing acute and convalescent COVID-19 were sourced from the United States, Italy and Spain.

What was sequenced was peripheral blood. The source is a human donor with active COVID-19. The donor label of this sample is uncertain. The chain joins TRBV4-3 to TRBJ1-5, with TRBD1 as a possible D gene (5 bases). In DNA form, the CDR3 reads TGCGCCAGCAGCCAAGGGGGGGTTCAGCCCCAGCATTTT. As protein: CASSQGGVQPQHF.